At least ten counts were recorded for the clone carrying this T cell receptor (beta chain). Its antigen is not known. In TCRdb, the 5' RACE reads were re-called with MiXCR into one record per CDR3 protein. Of fewer than 550,000 distinct CDR3 sequences in the sample, 5.3% were seen once. This entry belongs to a study of CD8 T cells in ankylosing spondylitis. Study outcomes and limitations: Within ankylosing spondylitis blood, a TCR beta motif made up of under 10 highly homologous variants appeared to be characteristic.

The V gene lost 3 bases and the J gene lost 6 bases, with 17 bases spanning the gap. The germline V gene has CDR1 MDHEN and CDR2 SYDVKM. CDR3 length equals 15 residues. The V gene is TRBV28, the J gene TRBJ1-1; D gene unclear. The sample was blood, either unsorted or a sorted T cell fraction (not recorded which). The clonotype originates from a male donor with ankylosing spondylitis. CDR3 loop: CASSFQVAGVPEAFF. The CDR3 DNA sequence: TGTGCCAGCAGTTTCCAGGTCGCCGGCGTGCCTGAAGCTTTCTTT.